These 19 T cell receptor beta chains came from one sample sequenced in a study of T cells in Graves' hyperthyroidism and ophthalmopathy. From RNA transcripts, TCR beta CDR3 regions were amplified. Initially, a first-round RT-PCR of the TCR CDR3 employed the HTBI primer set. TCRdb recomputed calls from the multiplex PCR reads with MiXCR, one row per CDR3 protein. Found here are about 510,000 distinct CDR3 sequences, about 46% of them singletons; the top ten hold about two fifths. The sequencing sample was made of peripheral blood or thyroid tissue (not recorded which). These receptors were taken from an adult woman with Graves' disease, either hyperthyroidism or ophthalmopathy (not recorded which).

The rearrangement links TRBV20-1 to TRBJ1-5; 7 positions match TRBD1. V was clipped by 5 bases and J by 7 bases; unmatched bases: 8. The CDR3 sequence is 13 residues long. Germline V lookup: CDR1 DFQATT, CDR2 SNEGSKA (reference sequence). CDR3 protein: CSAYTGEFQPQHF. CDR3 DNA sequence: TGCAGTGCTTATACAGGGGAGTTCCAGCCCCAGCATTTT.

CDR3 nucleotide sequence: TGTGCCGCAAGCAGGGGAGTAGCCGAAGCTTTCTTT. Translating it yields CAASRGVAEAFF. The V call is TRBV19, the J call TRBJ1-1; perhaps TRBD1 as D (6 bases). In germline, CDR1 is LNHDA, CDR2 SQIVND (reference sequence). The CDR3 is 12 residues long. The ends were cut back, 11 bases at V and 8 bases at J, with 18 bases in the middle.

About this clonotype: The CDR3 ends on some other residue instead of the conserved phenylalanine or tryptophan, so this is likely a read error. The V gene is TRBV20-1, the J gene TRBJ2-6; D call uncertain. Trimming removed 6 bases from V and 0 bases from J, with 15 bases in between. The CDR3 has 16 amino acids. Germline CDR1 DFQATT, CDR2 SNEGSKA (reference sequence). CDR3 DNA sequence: TGCAGTGCGAAGTCCCAGGATAACTCTGGGGCCAACGTCCTGACTCCA. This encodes CSAKSQDNSGANVLTP.

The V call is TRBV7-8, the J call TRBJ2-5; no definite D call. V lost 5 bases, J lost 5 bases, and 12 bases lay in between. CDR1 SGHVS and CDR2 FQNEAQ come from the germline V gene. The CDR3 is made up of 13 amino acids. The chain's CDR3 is CASSPSNRETQYF. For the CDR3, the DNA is TGTGCCAGCAGCCCAAGCAACCGGGAGACCCAGTACTTC.

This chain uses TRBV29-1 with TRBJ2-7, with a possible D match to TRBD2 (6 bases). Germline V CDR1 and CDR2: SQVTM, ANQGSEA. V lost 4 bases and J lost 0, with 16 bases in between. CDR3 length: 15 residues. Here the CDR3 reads CSVGRGRQYSYEQYF. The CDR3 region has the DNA TGCAGCGTTGGGCGGGGCAGGCAATACTCCTACGAGCAGTACTTC.

The CDR3, as DNA: TGTGCCTGGAATGGACAGGGAGTCGGGGACACTGAAGCTTTCTTT. Its protein product is CAWNGQGVGDTEAFF. The V and J genes are TRBV30 and TRBJ1-1, with TRBD1 identical over 8 bases. Trimming at V came to 4 bases and at J to 3 bases, leaving 10 bases not matched to a gene. The CDR3 is 15 amino acids. Germline CDR1 GTSNPN, CDR2 SVGIG (reference sequence).

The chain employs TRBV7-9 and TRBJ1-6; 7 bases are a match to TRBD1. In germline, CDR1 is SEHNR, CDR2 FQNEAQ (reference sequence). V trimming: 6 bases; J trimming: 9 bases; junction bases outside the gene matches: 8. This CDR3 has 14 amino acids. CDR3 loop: CASSFNDRASPLHF. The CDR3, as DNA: TGTGCCAGCAGTTTCAATGACAGGGCTTCACCCCTCCACTTT.

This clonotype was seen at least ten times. CDR3 DNA sequence: TGCAGTGCTAGACTACAGGGCTACGGTGGCTACACCTTC. Its protein is CSARLQGYGGYTF. The rearrangement joins TRBV20-1 to TRBJ1-2; tentative D call: TRBD1 (6 bases). The germline V and J ends were trimmed by 2 bases and 7 bases, with 14 bases remaining between them. The length of the CDR3 is 13 residues. In germline, CDR1 is DFQATT, CDR2 SNEGSKA (reference sequence).

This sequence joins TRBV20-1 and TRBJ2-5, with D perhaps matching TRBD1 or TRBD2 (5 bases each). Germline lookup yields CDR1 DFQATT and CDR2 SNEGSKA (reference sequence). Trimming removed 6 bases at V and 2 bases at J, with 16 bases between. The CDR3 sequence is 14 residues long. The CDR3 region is CSAAIPGRQETQYF. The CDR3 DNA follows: TGCAGTGCCGCTATACCGGGACGGCAAGAGACCCAGTACTTC.

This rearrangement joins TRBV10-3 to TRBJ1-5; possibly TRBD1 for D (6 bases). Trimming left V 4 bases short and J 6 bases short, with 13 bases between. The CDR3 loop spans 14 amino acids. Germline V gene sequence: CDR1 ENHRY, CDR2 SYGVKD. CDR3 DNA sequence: TGTGCCATCAGTGTAGGGGGGGCGGGTCAGCCCCAGCATTTT. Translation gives CAISVGGAGQPQHF.

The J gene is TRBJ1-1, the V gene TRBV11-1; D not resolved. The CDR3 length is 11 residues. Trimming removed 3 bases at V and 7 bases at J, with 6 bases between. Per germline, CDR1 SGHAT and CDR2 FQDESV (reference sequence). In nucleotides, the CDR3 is TGTGCCAGCAGCTTCGCGGGTGAAGCTTTCTTT. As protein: CASSFAGEAFF. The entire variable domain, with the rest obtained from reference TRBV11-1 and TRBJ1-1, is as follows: EAEVAQSPRYKITEKSQAVAFWCDPISGHATLYWYRQILGQGPELLVQFQDESVVDDSQLPKDRFSAERLKGVDSTLKIQPAELGDSAMYLCASSFAGEAFFGQGTRLTVV.

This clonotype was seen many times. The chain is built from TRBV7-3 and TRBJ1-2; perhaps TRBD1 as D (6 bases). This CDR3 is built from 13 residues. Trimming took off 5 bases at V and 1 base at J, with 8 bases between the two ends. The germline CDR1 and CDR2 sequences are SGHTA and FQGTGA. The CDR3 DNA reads TGTGCCAGCAGCCCAGGGGTTAACTATGGCTACACCTTC. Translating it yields CASSPGVNYGYTF. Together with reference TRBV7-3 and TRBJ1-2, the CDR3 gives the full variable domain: GAGVSQTPSNKVTEKGKYVELRCDPISGHTALYWYRQSLGQGPEFLIYFQGTGAADDSGLPNDRFFAVRPEGSVSTLKIQRTERGDSAVYLCASSPGVNYGYTFGSGTRLTVV.

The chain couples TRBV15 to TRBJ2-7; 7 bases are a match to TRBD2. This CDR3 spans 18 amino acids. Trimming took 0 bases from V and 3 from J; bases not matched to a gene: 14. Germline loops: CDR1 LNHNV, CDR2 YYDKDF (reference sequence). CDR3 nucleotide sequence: TGTGCCACCAGCAGAGATTTGGGAGGGGCTGGTACGCACTACGAGCAGTACTTC. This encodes CATSRDLGGAGTHYEQYF.

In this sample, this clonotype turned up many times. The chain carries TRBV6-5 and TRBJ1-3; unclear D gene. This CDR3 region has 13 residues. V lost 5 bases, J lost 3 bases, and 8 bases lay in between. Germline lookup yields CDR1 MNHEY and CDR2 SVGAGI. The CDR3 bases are TGTGCCAGCAGTCTGCTGGGTGGAAACACCATATATTTT. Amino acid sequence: CASSLLGGNTIYF.

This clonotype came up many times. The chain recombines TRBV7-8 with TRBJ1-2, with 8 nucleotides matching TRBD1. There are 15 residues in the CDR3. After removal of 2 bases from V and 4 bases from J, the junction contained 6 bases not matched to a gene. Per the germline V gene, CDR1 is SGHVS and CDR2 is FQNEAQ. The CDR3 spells CASSLIQGAGYGYTF. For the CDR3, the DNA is TGTGCCAGCAGCTTAATCCAGGGGGCGGGCTATGGCTACACCTTC.

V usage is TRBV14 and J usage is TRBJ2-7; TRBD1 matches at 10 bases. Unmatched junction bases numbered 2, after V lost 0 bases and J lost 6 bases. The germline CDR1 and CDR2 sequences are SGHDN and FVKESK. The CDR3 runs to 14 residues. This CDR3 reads CASSQDGTGAEQYF. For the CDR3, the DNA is TGTGCCAGCAGCCAAGACGGGACAGGGGCCGAGCAGTACTTC. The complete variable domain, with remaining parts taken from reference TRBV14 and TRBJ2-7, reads EAGVTQFPSHSVIEKGQTVTLRCDPISGHDNLYWYRRVMGKEIKFLLHFVKESKQDESGMPNNRFLAERTGGTYSTLKVQPAELEDSGVYFCASSQDGTGAEQYFGPGTRLTVT.

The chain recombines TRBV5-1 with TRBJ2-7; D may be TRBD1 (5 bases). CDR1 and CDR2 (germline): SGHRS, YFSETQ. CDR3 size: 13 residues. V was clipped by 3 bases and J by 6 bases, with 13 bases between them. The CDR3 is CASSYAGSAEQYF. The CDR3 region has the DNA TGCGCCAGCAGCTACGCAGGGTCGGCCGAGCAGTACTTC.

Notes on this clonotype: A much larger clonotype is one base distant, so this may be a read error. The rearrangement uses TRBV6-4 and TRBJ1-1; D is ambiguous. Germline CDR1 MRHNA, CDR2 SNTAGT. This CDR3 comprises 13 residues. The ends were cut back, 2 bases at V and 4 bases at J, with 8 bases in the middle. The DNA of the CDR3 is TGTGCCAGCAGTGACGGGGAGAGCACTGAAGCTTTCTTT. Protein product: CASSDGESTEAFF.

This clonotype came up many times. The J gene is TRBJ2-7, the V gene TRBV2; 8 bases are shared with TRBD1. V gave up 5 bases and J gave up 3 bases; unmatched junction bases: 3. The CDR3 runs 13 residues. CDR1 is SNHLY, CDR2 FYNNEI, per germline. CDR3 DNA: TGTGCCAGCAGTCGGGACAGGATCTACGAGCAGTACTTC. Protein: CASSRDRIYEQYF.